This note documents a single T cell receptor beta chain sequence. Its cognate antigen is unknown. The germline V and J ends were trimmed by 0 bases and 2 bases, with 13 bases remaining between them. CDR1 and CDR2 (germline): SQVTM, ANQGSEA. The CDR3 spans 15 residues. The sample comes from a study of beta chain features in type 1 diabetes. All of the isolated RNA was reverse transcribed, so expressed TCRB transcripts were sequenced. Assay: immunoSEQ multiplex PCR; the TCRdb copy retains only in-frame clones and omits some. The table has about 620,000 clones, less than 20% seen once. Study-wide findings and caveats: Whatever favoring of shorter templates PCR might show would apply equally to patients and controls. For type 1 diabetes patients, VDJ junctions showed fewer insertions and more deletions. In every one of the four CD4+ subsets, TCRB CDR3s were moderately but significantly shorter in Type 1 diabetes patients. Within the patient group, naive, central memory and Treg TCRB repertoires appeared more similar to each other than within healthy donors.

The TCR comes from a young man in good health. J is TRBJ1-1 and V is TRBV29-1; possible D gene TRBD1, 5 bases. Sequenced material: naive CD4+ T cells from blood. The CDR3 DNA reads as TGCAGCGTTGAAGAGGGGACGGACCTTAACACTGAAGCTTTCTTT. Its protein product is CSVEEGTDLNTEAFF. Combining the CDR3 with reference TRBV29-1 and TRBJ1-1 gives the whole variable domain SAVISQKPSRDICQRGTSLTIQCQVDSQVTMMFWYRQQPGQSLTLIATANQGSEATYESGFVIDKFPISRPNLTFSTLTVSNMSPEDSSIYLCSVEEGTDLNTEAFFGQGTRLTVV.